The source of this T cell receptor beta chain is a study of T cells after posttransplantation cyclophosphamide. Study results and caveats: After PTCy, TRB diversity resembled that of CNI/methotrexate controls.

Cyclophosphamide on days +3 and +4 followed busulfan-fludarabine conditioning and a marrow graft. Remarks on this clone: The antigen is undetermined.

Per germline, CDR1 SGHDT and CDR2 YYEEEE. The CDR3 extends over 13 amino acids. V was trimmed by 3 bases and J by 4 bases, leaving 10 bases between them. Repertoires were generated with immunoSEQ multiplex PCR, while TCRdb's copy carries only in-frame clones and drops some. This table has some 3,900 clones, roughly two thirds appearing once. Material: CD8+ T cells sorted from PBMCs, obtained approximately 1,200 days after allogeneic stem cell transplant with posttransplant cyclophosphamide. The chain joins TRBV5-6 to TRBJ1-2; no firm D call. The TCR comes from a female patient between 40 and 50 years old who received an allogeneic stem cell transplant from a related donor, was CMV-positive, and had no GVHD. Some T cells could come from the graft donor. The CDR3 spells CASSSQLLYGYTF. CDR3 nucleotide sequence: TGTGCCAGCAGCTCACAGCTACTCTATGGCTACACCTTC.